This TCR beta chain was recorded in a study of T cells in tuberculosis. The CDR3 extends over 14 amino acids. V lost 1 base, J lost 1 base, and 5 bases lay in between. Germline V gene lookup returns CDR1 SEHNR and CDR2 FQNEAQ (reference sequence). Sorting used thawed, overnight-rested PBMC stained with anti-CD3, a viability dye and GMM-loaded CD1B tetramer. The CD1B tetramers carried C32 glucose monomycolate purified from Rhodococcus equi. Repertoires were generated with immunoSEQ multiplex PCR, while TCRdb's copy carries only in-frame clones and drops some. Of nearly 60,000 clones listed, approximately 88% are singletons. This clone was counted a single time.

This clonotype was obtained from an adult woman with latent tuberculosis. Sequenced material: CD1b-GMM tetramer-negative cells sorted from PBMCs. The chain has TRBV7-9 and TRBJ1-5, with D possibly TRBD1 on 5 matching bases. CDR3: CASSLGQSNQPQHF. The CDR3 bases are TGTGCCAGCAGCTTAGGACAGAGCAATCAGCCCCAGCATTTT.